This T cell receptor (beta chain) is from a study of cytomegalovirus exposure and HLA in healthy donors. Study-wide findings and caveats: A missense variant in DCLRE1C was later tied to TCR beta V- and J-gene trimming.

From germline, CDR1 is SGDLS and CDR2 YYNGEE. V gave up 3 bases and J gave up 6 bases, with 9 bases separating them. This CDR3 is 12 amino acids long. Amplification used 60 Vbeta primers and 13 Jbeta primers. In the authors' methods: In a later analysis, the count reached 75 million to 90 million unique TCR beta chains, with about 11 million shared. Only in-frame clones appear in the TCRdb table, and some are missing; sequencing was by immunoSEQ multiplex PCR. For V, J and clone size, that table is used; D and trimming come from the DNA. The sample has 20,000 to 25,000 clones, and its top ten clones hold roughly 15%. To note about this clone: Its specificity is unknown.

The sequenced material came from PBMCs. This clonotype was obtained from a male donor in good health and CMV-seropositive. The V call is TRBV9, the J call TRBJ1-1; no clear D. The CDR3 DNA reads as TGTGCCAGCAGCGCCCCTGGCCCTGAAGCTTTCTTT. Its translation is CASSAPGPEAFF.